This TCR beta chain comes out of a study of shared clonotypes between healthy human individuals (dated by TCRdb to 2018 to 2020). As for the study more broadly: Three men and a couple of women, aged 18 to 49 years, made up the cohort. For each donor, CD4 naive and CD4 memory were each run on three plates, CD8 naive on two plates, and CD8 memory on one plate. To increase sequencing depth and limit assay-specific biases, TCR repertoire library preparation and sequencing were carried out by different laboratories using diverse techniques. Per donor, leukapheresis produced somewhere between about 0.85 and 8.9 billion PBMCs. Blood TCR repertoires of roughly five healthy adults were deeply sequenced to estimate repertoire size and the extent of clonotype sharing between individuals. What the authors observed across the whole study: Pairwise subsampling indicated that sequencing depth was expected to affect the degree of clonotype sharing among donors. Rarefaction of sorted-subset datasets indicated incomplete sequencing despite the large sequencing depth. Sampling was restricted to blood, and TCR repertoires in tissue are likely to differ from TCR repertoires in blood. When several donors were compared, the shared fraction of clonotypes was about 5% for naive CD4, approximately 3.3% for naive CD8, 2% to 2.5% for memory CD4, and under 0.5% for memory CD8. Because the study included only a small number of donors, the genetic and exposure-history diversity represented was limited. Estimated clonotype richness was generally larger for naive than for memory subsets. Compared with non-shared clonotypes, clonotypes shared by all four sorted-subset donors had higher generation probabilities.

TCR CDR3 regions were amplified from genomic DNA by multiplex PCR using the deep immunoSEQ assay. For each cell subset, the extracted genomic DNA was distributed evenly across all wells of several immunoSEQ 96-well plates, and each plate served as one replicate. Each replicate PCR for sorted subsets received about 180 ng genomic DNA, equal to about 30,000 T cell genomes. Purified libraries were quantified with a Qubit 3.0 fluorometer, sized on a Bioanalyzer 2100, and re-quantified with the KAPA Library Quantification kit. Every immunoSEQ 96-well plate was sequenced on a separate single-read 150-cycle Illumina NextSeq 550 flow cell. The source study handled its data this way. Because the immunoSEQ output held only junctional sequences and lacked quality scores, the filtering could not match the filtering applied to full-length reads. Sequences were annotated with PyIR, a Python wrapper for IgBLAST v1.9, and V/J genes and CDR3 were assigned using IMGT germline references. Reads were removed for weak V/J assignments (E-value above 1e-6), missing CDR3, stop codons, out-of-frame junctions, or ambiguous translated residues. V3J clonotypes were defined as sequences sharing an identical inferred V gene, J gene, and CDR3 amino acid sequence. Percentage overlap between repertoires was calculated by dividing the number of shared unique clonotypes by the size of the smaller repertoire. Richness of each repertoire was evaluated using RTK rarefaction, the Chao1 estimator, and Recon v2.1 estimates of unobserved clonotypes. OLGA was used to compute generation probabilities for all TCRbeta clonotypes that the gDNA method yielded from a handful of donors. TCRdb took this table from immuneACCESS and kept in-frame rearrangements with V and J called. Such tables lack part of the clones; where checked against another copy, unresolved V genes explain under half of the gap, and the rest is unexplained. The V and J calls and clone size come from that table; D and trimming were worked out from the DNA. For this sample there are some 2 million clones; about 95% appear just once. The ten largest clonotypes hold 0.85% to 1.2% of the sample.

Deletion took 3 bases off V and 4 bases off J, with a span of 12 bases between the germline ends. The CDR1 and CDR2 encoded by the germline V gene are SNHLY and FYNNEI. The CDR3 measures 14 amino acids from cysteine to phenylalanine. Kept here is only the CDR3 DNA, which spans 42 bases and is read in frame from base 1. This clone was seen just once. Its binding antigen is unknown. Within one base of it there is no much larger clone, and no base qualities were kept. For the CD8 naive samples, CD45RO-negative cells were positively selected for CCR7, yielding a CD45RA+CCR7+ population from which TemRA cells were excluded. Donors were healthy HIV-negative adults with no recently reported acute infections or vaccinations. Only Caucasian adults living in Nashville, Tennessee, USA were represented among the donors. After blood collection by leukapheresis, PBMCs were isolated using Ficoll-Histopaque density gradient centrifugation and then cryopreserved in the vapor phase of liquid nitrogen. Analytical flow cytometry was used to check the purity and quantity of every magnetically sorted T cell population. Each sorted fraction had its genomic DNA isolated and then quantified by UV absorbance on a Nanodrop 2000c.

Sample: naive CD8+ T cells sorted from blood. Per the publication, the cell subset or site label means: CD45RA+CCR7+. The chain employs TRBV2 and TRBJ2-5, with the D call perhaps TRBD1 or TRBD2, as 5 bases match in each case. The clonotype originates from a man aged 18 to 29 in good health. CDR3 protein: CASSEEQAGETQYF. The sequence in DNA is TGTGCCAGCAGTGAGGAACAGGCGGGAGAGACCCAGTACTTC.